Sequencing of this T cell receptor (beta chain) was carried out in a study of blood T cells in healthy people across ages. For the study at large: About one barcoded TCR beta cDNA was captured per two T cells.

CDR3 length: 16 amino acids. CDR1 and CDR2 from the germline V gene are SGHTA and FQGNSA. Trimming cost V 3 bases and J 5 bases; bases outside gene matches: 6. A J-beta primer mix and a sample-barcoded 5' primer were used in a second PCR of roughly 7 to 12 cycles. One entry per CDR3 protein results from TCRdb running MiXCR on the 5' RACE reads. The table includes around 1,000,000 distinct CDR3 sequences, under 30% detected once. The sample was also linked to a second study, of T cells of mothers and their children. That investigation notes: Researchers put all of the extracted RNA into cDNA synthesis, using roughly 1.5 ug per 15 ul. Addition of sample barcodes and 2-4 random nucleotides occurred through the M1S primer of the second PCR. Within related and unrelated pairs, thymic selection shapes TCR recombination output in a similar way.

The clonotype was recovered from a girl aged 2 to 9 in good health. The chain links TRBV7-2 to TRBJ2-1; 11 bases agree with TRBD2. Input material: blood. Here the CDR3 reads CASSLGSGRENNEQFF. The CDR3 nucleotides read TGTGCCAGCAGCTTGGGTAGCGGGAGGGAAAACAATGAGCAGTTCTTC.